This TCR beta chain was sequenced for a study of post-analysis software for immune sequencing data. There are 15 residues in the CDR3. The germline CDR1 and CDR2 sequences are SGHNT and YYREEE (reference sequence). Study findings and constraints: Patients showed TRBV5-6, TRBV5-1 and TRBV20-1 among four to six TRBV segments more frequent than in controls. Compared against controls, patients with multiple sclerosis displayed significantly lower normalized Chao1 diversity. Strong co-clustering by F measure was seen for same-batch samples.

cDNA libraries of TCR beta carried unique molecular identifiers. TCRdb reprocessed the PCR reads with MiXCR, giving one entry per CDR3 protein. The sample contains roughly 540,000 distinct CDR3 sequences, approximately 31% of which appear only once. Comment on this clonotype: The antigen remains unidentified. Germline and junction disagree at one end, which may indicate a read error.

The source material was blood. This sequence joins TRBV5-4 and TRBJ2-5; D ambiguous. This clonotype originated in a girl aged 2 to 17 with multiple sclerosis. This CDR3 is CANSPARTVPETQYF. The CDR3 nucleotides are TGTGCCAACAGCCCCGCGCGGACCGTGCCCGAGACCCAGTACTTC. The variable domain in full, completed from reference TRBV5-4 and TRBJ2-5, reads ETGVTQSPTHLIKTRGQQVTLRCSSQSGHNTVSWYQQALGQGPQFIFQYYREEENGRGNFPPRFSGLQFPNYSSELNVNALELDDSALYLCANSPARTVPETQYFGPGTRLLVL.